One sample yielded the 19 T cell receptor beta chains listed below, sequenced in a study of memory CD4+ T cells and cytomegalovirus serostatus. Single viable CD3+CD4+CD8-CD45RO+ cells were sorted as the memory CD4+ T cells. Here immunoSEQ multiplex PCR was the method, and the copy in TCRdb shows in-frame clones only, minus some. The data show some 44,000 clones, around 78% seen once. The sequenced material came from memory CD4+ T cells from blood. Receptors were obtained from an adult in good health and CMV-seronegative.

V gene TRBV2 combines with J gene TRBJ2-3, with 7 bases fitting TRBD2. Trimming cost V 8 bases and J 1 base; bases outside gene matches: 6. This CDR3 has 14 amino acids. CDR1 and CDR2 from the germline V gene are SNHLY and FYNNEI. CDR3 bases: TGTGCCAGCTTGACTAGCTGGGGCACAGATACGCAGTATTTT. Translation: CASLTSWGTDTQYF.

J is TRBJ2-5 and V is TRBV6-6; possible D gene TRBD1, 7 bases. V lost 6 bases and J lost 11, with 25 bases in between. The CDR3 runs to 15 residues. Germline assignment: CDR1 MNHNY and CDR2 SVGAGI (reference sequence). This CDR3 reads CASSQTQGTGEEQYF. The CDR3 DNA follows: TGTGCCAGCAGCCAAACACAGGGGACGGGGGAGGAGCAGTACTTC.

CDR3 coding DNA: TGTGCCAGCAGCTCGTCCGGCGGTGCCTACGAGCAGTACTTC. Its protein product is CASSSSGGAYEQYF. This rearrangement joins TRBV7-8 to TRBJ2-7; no reliable D call. Between the trimmed V and J ends, which lost 4 bases and 2 bases, there was a span of 12 bases. CDR3 length equals 14 residues. CDR1 and CDR2 from the germline V gene are SGHVS and FQNEAQ.

CDR3 sequence: CSVAGTGLFTEAFF. The CDR3 coding sequence is TGCAGCGTCGCCGGGACAGGGCTTTTCACTGAAGCTTTCTTT. The V gene is TRBV29-1, the J gene TRBJ1-1; 9 nucleotides align to TRBD1. J was trimmed by 4 bases and V by 6 bases; bases with no gene match: 9. Germline V gives CDR1 SQVTM, CDR2 ANQGSEA. This CDR3 is built from 14 residues.

The chain recombines TRBV6-6 with TRBJ2-1; D unclear. Germline V gene data show CDR1 as MNHNY and CDR2 as SVGAGI (reference sequence). Trimming removed 6 bases from V and 8 bases from J, with 8 bases in between. The CDR3 has 11 amino acids. CDR3 bases: TGTGCCAGCAGCCCTAGGGATGAGCAGTTCTTC. Translation: CASSPRDEQFF.

This sequence joins TRBV5-6 and TRBJ2-5; possibly TRBD1 for D (6 bases). Per the germline V gene, CDR1 is SGHDT and CDR2 is YYEEEE. The CDR3 totals 13 residues. V was trimmed by 2 bases and J by 4 bases, leaving 9 bases between them. The CDR3 DNA is TGTGCCAGCAGCTTTCAGGGGAGAGAGACCCAGTACTTC. The encoded protein is CASSFQGRETQYF. Full variable domain (missing parts from reference TRBV5-6 and TRBJ2-5): DAGVTQSPTHLIKTRGQQVTLRCSPKSGHDTVSWYQQALGQGPQFIFQYYEEEERQRGNFPDRFSGHQFPNYSSELNVNALLLGDSALYLCASSFQGRETQYFGPGTRLLVL.

The CDR3 loop reads CASSRSGARETQYF. The CDR3 DNA reads as TGTGCCAGCAGCCGATCGGGGGCTCGAGAGACCCAGTACTTC. The rearrangement uses TRBV7-2 and TRBJ2-5; D assignment may be TRBD1 or TRBD2 (6 bases each). The CDR3 spans 14 residues. From germline, CDR1 is SGHTA and CDR2 FQGNSA. Trimming pared 5 bases from V and 4 bases from J, leaving 14 bases between.

In DNA form, the CDR3 reads TGTGCCAGCAGCGGGGACAGGGGGTTAGGACCCTCTGGGGCCAACGTCCTGACTTTC. Protein product: CASSGDRGLGPSGANVLTF. The gene calls are TRBV7-9 and TRBJ2-6, with TRBD1 matching 11 bases. The CDR3 extends over 19 amino acids. V shed 5 bases and J 0 bases; nucleotides not matched to a gene: 9. Germline V gene lookup returns CDR1 SEHNR and CDR2 FQNEAQ (reference sequence).

V usage is TRBV19 and J usage is TRBJ2-5, with D possibly being TRBD2 (6 bases). The J call could be wrong; TRBJ2-7 is a better fit for the DNA end. The CDR3 is made up of 15 amino acids. Looked up from germline, CDR1 is LNHDA and CDR2 is SQIVND (reference sequence). The CDR3 region is CASRRSRRGAYEQYF. The CDR3 nucleotides are TGTGCCAGTAGAAGGTCCCGGAGGGGAGCCTACGAGCAGTACTTC.

The chain is built from TRBV7-8 and TRBJ2-2; 11 nucleotides agree with TRBD1. Germline CDR1 reads SGHVS; CDR2 reads FQNEAQ. The CDR3 is made up of 16 amino acids. Germline trimming cut 7 bases from V and 5 bases from J; bases unmatched to any gene: 9. In nucleotides, the CDR3 is TGTGCCAGCACCGCGGGACAGGGGGTTCAGACCGGGGAGCTGTTTTTT. Amino acids: CASTAGQGVQTGELFF.

The J gene is TRBJ1-2, the V gene TRBV2; 7 bases align to TRBD1. J lost 1 base, V lost 5 bases, and 7 bases had no gene match. Looked up from germline, CDR1 is SNHLY and CDR2 is FYNNEI. The CDR3 spans 15 residues. The CDR3 region has the DNA TGTGCCAGCAGTTTACGAGGGGGCTTTAACTATGGCTACACCTTC. It codes for CASSLRGGFNYGYTF.

This chain links TRBV29-1 with TRBJ2-7; 8 bases match TRBD1. The germline gives CDR1 SQVTM, CDR2 ANQGSEA. This CDR3 comprises 14 residues. With V trimmed by 4 bases and J by 3 bases, 8 bases remained unmatched. The CDR3 region is CSVGPNRGFYEQYF. The CDR3 DNA reads as TGCAGCGTTGGGCCGAACAGGGGGTTCTACGAGCAGTACTTC.

The gene calls are TRBV29-1 and TRBJ1-5; TRBD1 agrees at 8 bases. The germline gives CDR1 SQVTM, CDR2 ANQGSEA. The V segment lost 4 bases and the J segment 4 bases; nucleotides outside the gene matches: 9. This CDR3 region has 15 residues. The CDR3 here is CSVARDRGSNQPQHF. In DNA, the CDR3 is TGCAGCGTTGCCCGAGACAGGGGCTCGAATCAGCCCCAGCATTTT.

The chain carries TRBV11-3 and TRBJ2-1, with 8 bases aligning to TRBD2. Germline values: CDR1 SGHNT, CDR2 YENEEA. J lost 7 bases, V lost 1 base, and 6 bases had no gene match. The length of the CDR3 is 15 residues. In DNA form, the CDR3 reads TGTGCCAGCAGCTTAGTTGTCGGGGGGGCGAATGAGCAGTTCTTC. The encoded protein is CASSLVVGGANEQFF.

The chain recombines TRBV6-5 with TRBJ1-2; D gene unclear. V was cut by 5 bases and J by 3 bases, with 10 bases left in between. The germline V gene has CDR1 MNHEY and CDR2 SVGAGI. The CDR3 totals 13 residues. In DNA, the CDR3 is TGTGCCAGCAGTAGGGAACCGGACTATGGCTACACCTTC. Translated: CASSREPDYGYTF.

The chain couples TRBV2 to TRBJ2-3; tentatively, D is TRBD2 (7 bases). CDR1 and CDR2 (germline): SNHLY, FYNNEI. This CDR3 comprises 17 residues. Deletions cut 4 bases from V and 4 bases from J, with 21 bases between. This chain's CDR3 is CASSAITVGGGADTQYF. The DNA of the CDR3 is TGTGCCAGCAGTGCCATCACCGTTGGCGGGGGCGCAGATACGCAGTATTTT.

The chain carries TRBV6-1 and TRBJ1-3; possible D gene TRBD1, 6 bases. The CDR3 totals 16 residues. Germline CDR1 reads MNHNS; CDR2 reads SASEGT. V lost 3 bases, J lost 0 bases, and 12 bases lay in between. The CDR3 reads CASSDRRGPSGNTIYF. DNA of the CDR3: TGTGCCAGCAGTGATCGCAGGGGCCCCTCTGGAAACACCATATATTTT.

This clone was detected once. The chain combines TRBV20-1 with TRBJ2-5; no definite D call. This CDR3 contains 11 residues. Trimming stripped 6 bases from V and 1 base from J, with 6 bases between. CDR1 and CDR2 from the germline V gene are DFQATT and SNEGSKA (reference sequence). The chain's CDR3 is CSAQLQETQYF. The CDR3 DNA reads TGCAGTGCCCAGCTCCAAGAGACCCAGTACTTC.

The chain combines TRBV7-6 with TRBJ2-7; D uncertain. Trimming stripped 0 bases from V and 1 base from J, with 4 bases between. The CDR3 is made up of 13 amino acids. Germline loops: CDR1 SGHVS, CDR2 FNYEAQ. CDR3 protein: CASSLAGSYEQYF. CDR3 DNA sequence: TGTGCCAGCAGCTTAGCAGGTTCCTACGAGCAGTACTTC.